This TCR beta chain was recorded in a study of blood T cells in healthy people across ages. A second 7 to 11 cycle PCR used barcoded and J-beta primers. TCRdb ran MiXCR on the 5' RACE reads and lists one entry per CDR3 protein. The table shows just under 900,000 distinct CDR3 sequences, with about 28% occurring only once. Ten or more counts support this clonotype. The individuals who served as donors were healthy Caucasians living in Russia, aged about 6 to 100. Peripheral blood was drawn, approximately 9.4 milliliters per donor. With 2 bases clipped from V and 13 bases from J, the junction kept 9 bases outside the gene matches. The CDR3 is made up of 14 amino acids. Per the germline V gene, CDR1 is SGHTA and CDR2 is FQGNSA.

The origin of this receptor is a woman at least 80 years old in good health. Sequences were obtained from blood. V and J are TRBV7-2 and TRBJ2-3; 10 nucleotides align to TRBD2. The CDR3 DNA follows: TGTGCCAGCAGCTTATCGGTAGCGGGGGGACGGGAGTATTTT. Translating gives CASSLSVAGGREYF.